A single TCR beta chain is shown here with its context. Germline-derived CDR1 and CDR2 are MRHNA and SNTAGT. V shed 5 bases, J shed 7 bases, and the junction held 13 bases outside the gene matches. The CDR3 has 18 amino acids. The entry originates in a study of T cell changes during pregnancy in multiple sclerosis. The protocol was immunoSEQ multiplex PCR, while the TCRdb copy is restricted to in-frame clones and leaves out a portion. The sample has about 100,000 clones; roughly 93% are singletons. This rearrangement joins TRBV6-4 to TRBJ2-1, with 14 bases that match TRBD2. The sequenced sample was peripheral blood, obtained before pregnancy. This TCR was sampled from a female donor with multiple sclerosis, enrolled in a pregnancy study. CDR3 protein: CASSIGGTSGRSRNEQFF. The CDR3 DNA reads as TGTGCCAGCAGTATTGGGGGGACTAGCGGGAGATCGAGGAATGAGCAGTTCTTC.